These T cell receptor beta chains were read from a single sample in a study of T cell changes during pregnancy in multiple sclerosis. Sequencing was performed with immunoSEQ multiplex PCR; in TCRdb, only in-frame clones are kept and a portion is missing. Among roughly 40,000 clones, approximately 91% were seen once, and the ten largest hold under 2%. The material was CD4+ T cells from peripheral blood mononuclear cells, obtained after pregnancy. These receptors were collected from a female donor in good health, enrolled as a control in a pregnancy study. Both conserved end residues are trimmed from each CDR3. A D gene is named only where the DNA matches it firmly.

TRBV28	TRBD1	TRBJ2-5	ASSRPGQGQETQY
TRBV10-3	TRBD1	TRBJ2-1	AMAPGGAFYEQF
TRBV4-1	NA	TRBJ2-7	ASSQAARGYEQY
TRBV7-3	NA	TRBJ1-1	ASSLGGLNTEAF
TRBV5-1	TRBD1	TRBJ2-5	ASSRDRTQETQY
TRBV7-8	NA	TRBJ2-5	ASSLAKGVGETQY
TRBV5-1	NA	TRBJ2-1	ASSYVAAINEQF
TRBV2	TRBD1	TRBJ1-5	ASSRTGTGQPQH
TRBV28	TRBD2	TRBJ2-3	ASSFGAGGIDTQY
TRBV18	NA	TRBJ1-1	ASSPQGGTEAF
TRBV4-2	NA	TRBJ2-7	ASSQDMNDRAYEQY
TRBV27	TRBD1	TRBJ2-7	ASSLGTGPYEQY
TRBV4-2	TRBD1	TRBJ1-2	ASSQDNRQGANYGYT
TRBV12-2	NA	TRBJ2-4	ARRPPSGDKNIQY
TRBV18	NA	TRBJ1-1	ASSSRGTEAF
TRBV5-4	TRBD1	TRBJ2-5	ASSTPAGGGETQY
TRBV9	NA	TRBJ1-2	ASSPPGLRGYGYT
TRBV27	TRBD1	TRBJ1-2	ASKRTGPYGYT
TRBV5-1	TRBD1	TRBJ2-4	ASSRGQGEGKNIQY
TRBV28	TRBD2	TRBJ2-4	ASGVTGGGNIQY
TRBV27	NA	TRBJ2-5	ASSFSLGTNQETQY
TRBV6-1	TRBD2	TRBJ2-1	ASDPAGGWEQF
TRBV20-1	NA	TRBJ2-5	SAISETQY
TRBV6-6	TRBD2	TRBJ2-7	ANQRGSSYEQY
TRBV4-3	TRBD2	TRBJ2-5	ASAGDQY
TRBV5-1	NA	TRBJ2-7	ASSLRPSGEDPYEQY
TRBV19	NA	TRBJ2-3	ASSGSGSRTDTQY
TRBV18	TRBD1	TRBJ2-2	ASSPSQGDVSGELF
TRBV10-3	TRBD2	TRBJ2-1	AISESSGTRPYNEQF
TRBV18	NA	TRBJ2-5	ASSSSGETQY
TRBV7-2	TRBD2	TRBJ2-7	ASSLGLAGVDEQY
TRBV5-4	NA	TRBJ1-2	ASSLVAGSPYGYT
TRBV15	NA	TRBJ2-7	ATSRDPSYEQY
TRBV7-2	NA	TRBJ2-5	ASSLAQGMSETQY
TRBV2	NA	TRBJ1-1	ASSESELIGDTEAF
TRBV13	NA	TRBJ2-3	ASSSGSQDTQY
TRBV9	TRBD1	TRBJ1-4	ASSADRGHTNEKLF
TRBV14	NA	TRBJ2-3	ASSQVAGATSTDTQY
TRBV19	TRBD1	TRBJ1-4	ASSPQGQRNEKLF
TRBV28	NA	TRBJ2-7	ASRKQGDYEQY
TRBV7-9	NA	TRBJ2-3	ASSLASSPTQY
TRBV18	NA	TRBJ1-2	ASSPLEQVNYGYT
TRBV29-1	NA	TRBJ1-1	SGLRGALTEAF
TRBV9	TRBD2	TRBJ2-3	ASSVGGLGGDTQY
TRBV9	TRBD1	TRBJ1-1	ASSVGMTGGRARTEAF
TRBV30	TRBD2	TRBJ2-2	AWNPAGVGELF
TRBV18	TRBD1	TRBJ1-1	ASSPKTGGADTEAF
TRBV10-3	TRBD1	TRBJ2-7	AISERDSSYEQY
TRBV7-8	NA	TRBJ2-4	ASSLSPGVGIQY
TRBV19	NA	TRBJ1-2	ASSMGGSRNYGYT
TRBV10-3	NA	TRBJ2-1	AINNQGTYNEQF
TRBV19	NA	TRBJ2-7	ASSITGWDYEQY